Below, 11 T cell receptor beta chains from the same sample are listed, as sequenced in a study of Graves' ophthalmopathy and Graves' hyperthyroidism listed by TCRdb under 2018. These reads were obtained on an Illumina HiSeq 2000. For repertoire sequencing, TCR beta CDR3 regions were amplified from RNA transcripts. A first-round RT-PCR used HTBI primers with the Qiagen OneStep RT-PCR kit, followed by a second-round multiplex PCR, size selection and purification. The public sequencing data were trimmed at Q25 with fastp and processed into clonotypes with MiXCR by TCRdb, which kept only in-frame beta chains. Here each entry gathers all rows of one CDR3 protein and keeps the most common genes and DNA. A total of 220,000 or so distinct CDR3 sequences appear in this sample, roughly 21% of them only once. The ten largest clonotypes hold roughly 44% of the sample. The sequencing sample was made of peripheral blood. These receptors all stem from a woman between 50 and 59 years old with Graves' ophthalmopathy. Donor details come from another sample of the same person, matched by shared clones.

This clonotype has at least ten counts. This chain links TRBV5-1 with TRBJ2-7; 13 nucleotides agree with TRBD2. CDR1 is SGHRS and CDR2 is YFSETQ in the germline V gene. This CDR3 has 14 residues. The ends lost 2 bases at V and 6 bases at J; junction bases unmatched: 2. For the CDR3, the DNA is TGCGCCAGCAGCTTACTAGCGGGAGGGCCCGAGCAGTACTTC. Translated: CASSLLAGGPEQYF.

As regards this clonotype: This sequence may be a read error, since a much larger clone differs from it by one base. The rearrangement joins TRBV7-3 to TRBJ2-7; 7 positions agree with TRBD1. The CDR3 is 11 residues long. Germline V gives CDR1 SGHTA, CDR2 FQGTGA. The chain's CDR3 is CARRGLYEQCF. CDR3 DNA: TGTGCCAGGAGGGGGCTCTACGAGCAGTGCTTC.

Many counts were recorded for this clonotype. The CDR3 bases are TGTGCCACAAGGGACTGGAACACCGGGGAGCTGTTTTTT. Amino acid sequence: CATRDWNTGELFF. The gene calls are TRBV24-1 and TRBJ2-2, with a possible D match to TRBD2 (6 bases). V was clipped by 10 bases and J by 1 base, with 9 bases between them. Germline CDR1 is KGHDR and CDR2 is SFDVKD. The CDR3 is 13 residues long.

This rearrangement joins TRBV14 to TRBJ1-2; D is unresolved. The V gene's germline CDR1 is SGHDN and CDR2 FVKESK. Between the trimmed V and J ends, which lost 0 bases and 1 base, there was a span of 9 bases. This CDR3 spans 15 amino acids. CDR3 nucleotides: TGTGCCAGCAGCCAAGATCCGACCCTTAACTATGGCTACACCTTC. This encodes CASSQDPTLNYGYTF.

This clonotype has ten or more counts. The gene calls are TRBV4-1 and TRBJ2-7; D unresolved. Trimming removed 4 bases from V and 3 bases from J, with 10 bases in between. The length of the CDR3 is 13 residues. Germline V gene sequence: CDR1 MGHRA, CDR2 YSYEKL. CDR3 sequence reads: CASSPTRYYEQYF. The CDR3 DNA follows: TGCGCCAGCAGCCCCACGCGCTACTACGAGCAGTACTTC.

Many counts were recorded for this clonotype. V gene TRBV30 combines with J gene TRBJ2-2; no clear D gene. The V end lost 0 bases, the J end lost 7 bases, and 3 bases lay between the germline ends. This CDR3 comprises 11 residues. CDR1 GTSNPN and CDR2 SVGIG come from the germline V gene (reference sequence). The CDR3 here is CAWSVGGELFF. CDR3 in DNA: TGTGCCTGGAGTGTAGGCGGGGAGCTGTTTTTT.

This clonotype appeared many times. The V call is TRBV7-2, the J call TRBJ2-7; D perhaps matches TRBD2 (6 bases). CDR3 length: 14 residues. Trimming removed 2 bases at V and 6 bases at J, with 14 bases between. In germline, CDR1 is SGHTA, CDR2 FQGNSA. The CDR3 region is CASSLSGLATEQYF. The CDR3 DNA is TGTGCCAGCAGCTTATCGGGACTTGCCACCGAGCAGTACTTC.

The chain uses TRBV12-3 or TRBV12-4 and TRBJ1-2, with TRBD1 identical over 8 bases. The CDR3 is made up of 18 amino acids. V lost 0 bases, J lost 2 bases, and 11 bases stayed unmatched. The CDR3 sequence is CASSLAPGGLNANYGYTF. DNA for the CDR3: TGTGCCAGCAGTTTAGCGCCAGGGGGCTTGAACGCAAACTATGGCTACACCTTC.

In DNA form, the CDR3 reads TGTGCCAGCAGCTTAGCGGGAGTGGCAGAGACCCAGTACTTC. Its protein product is CASSLAGVAETQYF. J is TRBJ2-5 and V is TRBV11-2, with D tentatively TRBD2 (6 bases). V lost 1 base and J lost 4, with 10 bases in between. Germline-derived CDR1 and CDR2 are SGHAT and FQNNGV. This CDR3 comprises 14 residues.

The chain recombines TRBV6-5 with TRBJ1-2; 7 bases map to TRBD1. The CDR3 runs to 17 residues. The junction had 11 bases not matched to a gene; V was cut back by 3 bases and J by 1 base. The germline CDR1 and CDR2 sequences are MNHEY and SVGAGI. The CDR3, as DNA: TGTGCCAGCAGTTATAGGAGGGACAGCATCCTTAACTATGGCTACACCTTC. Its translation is CASSYRRDSILNYGYTF.

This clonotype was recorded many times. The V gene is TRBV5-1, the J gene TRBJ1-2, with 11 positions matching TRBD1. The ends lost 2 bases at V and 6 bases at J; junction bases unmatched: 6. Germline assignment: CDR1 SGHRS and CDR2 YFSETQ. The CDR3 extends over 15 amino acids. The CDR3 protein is CASSLSRDRGNGYTF. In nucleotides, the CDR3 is TGCGCCAGCAGCTTAAGTAGGGACAGGGGGAATGGCTACACCTTC.